This TCR beta chain is drawn from a study of blood T cell repertoires in COVID-19. Study-wide background: Both acute and convalescent COVID-19 samples were obtained from the United States, Italy and Spain. In each case, the material was cDNA or gDNA derived from T cells, B-cell-depleted T cells, or PBMCs.

V was trimmed by 3 bases and J by 0 bases, leaving 9 bases between them. The CDR3 has 15 residues. Germline CDR1 DFQATT, CDR2 SNEGSKA (reference sequence). Original processing notes: Counts of nucleated cells, estimated from reference gene primer amplification, were obtained. Libraries were prepared by immunoSEQ multiplex PCR; TCRdb keeps only in-frame clonotypes and omits some of them. V and J calls and clone size follow that table, whereas D and trimming were derived from the DNA. The table shows tens of thousands of clones, with about 88% occurring only once. Sequencing input: peripheral blood. The V and J genes are TRBV20-1 and TRBJ1-6; no reliable D call. This receptor was taken from a human donor in a cohort sampled during active COVID-19. CDR3 DNA sequence: TGCAGTGCTAGTGGACTGAGCTCCTATAATTCACCCCTCCACTTT. Amino acids: CSASGLSSYNSPLHF.